This T cell receptor beta chain was observed in a study of Graves' ophthalmopathy and Graves' hyperthyroidism. Study-wide findings and caveats: Blood was where most expanded thyroid clonotypes above 0.001 frequency also turned up.

Investigators amplified TCR beta CDR3 regions from RNA transcripts. HTBI primers were employed in first-round RT-PCR, then a second-round multiplex PCR followed. TCRdb analysed the multiplex PCR reads with MiXCR anew, one entry per CDR3 protein. The sample carries 650,000 to 900,000 distinct CDR3 sequences, 40% recorded once. This CDR3 has 12 residues. V was clipped by 7 bases and J by 7 bases, with 10 bases between them. Germline V gene lookup returns CDR1 MGHDK and CDR2 SYGVNS. This clonotype was seen many times. The antigen remains undetermined. Serum thyroxine and TRAb, along with clinical symptoms, thyroid ultrasound and orbital computed tomography, were what diagnosis relied on.

This receptor was obtained from an adult man with Graves' ophthalmopathy. The chain combines TRBV25-1 with TRBJ2-2, with D maybe TRBD2 (5 bases). The specimen sequenced was peripheral blood. The CDR3 sequence: CASKLVGGELFF. The CDR3 DNA sequence: TGTGCCAGCAAACTAGTTGGCGGGGAGCTGTTTTTT. The variable domain in full, completed from reference TRBV25-1 and TRBJ2-2, reads EADIYQTPRYLVIGTGKKITLECSQTMGHDKMYWYQQDPGMELHLIHYSYGVNSTEKGDLSSESTVSRIRTEHFPLTLESARPSHTSQYLCASKLVGGELFFGEGSRLTVL.